The sample holds a few counts of the clone carrying this TCR beta chain. What it recognizes is unknown. Trimming pared 0 bases from V and 6 bases from J, leaving 17 bases between. Germline CDR1 is DFQATT and CDR2 is SNEGSKA (reference sequence). The CDR3 has 15 residues. Unique molecular identifiers were incorporated into the prepared TCRbeta library. Via MiXCR, TCRdb re-called the PCR reads, giving one row per CDR3 protein. Here the sample spans hundreds of thousands of distinct CDR3 sequences, around 12% being singletons. This sample is drawn from a study of T-cell reconstitution after alpha-beta-depleted transplantation in children. Broader study findings: T-cell numbers and diversity one year post-transplant derived largely from freshly generated T cells. Several hundred graft clones that had expanded were reportedly the source of alpha-beta T cells about two months after transplant. In some patients, recipient T cells and intrathymic progenitors surviving conditioning explained high day-60 diversity.

Sequences were derived from PBMCs, sampled before TCRalphabeta/CD19-depleted stem cell transplant. The origin of this receptor is a girl aged 2 to 10 with congenital amegakaryocytic thrombocytopenia, due to receive a stem cell transplant. V gene TRBV20-1 combines with J gene TRBJ1-2, with D hard to call. Here the CDR3 DNA reads TGCAGTGCTAGAGATTCAAAAGGGATCCGGCATGGCTACACCTTC. Protein: CSARDSKGIRHGYTF.